The clone carrying this T cell receptor (beta chain) was counted a few times. Germline V gene sequence: CDR1 SGHRS, CDR2 YFSETQ. This CDR3 has 14 amino acids. With 3 bases removed from V and 1 base from J, the gap between germline ends came to 11 bases. A universal primer binding site was introduced by template switching. The final cDNA contained unique molecular identifiers. One entry per CDR3 protein, called by TCRdb with MiXCR from the 5' RACE reads. The sample yields a few hundred thousand distinct CDR3 sequences, approximately 9.6% seen once. These data are taken from a study of identical twins. These data were also reused for a study on yellow fever vaccine responses in identical twins.

This chain connects TRBV5-1 to TRBJ2-7; the D is unclear. The source material was PBMCs. The TCR was taken from a woman aged 18-29 years in good health. The CDR3 region has the DNA TGCGCCAGCAGCTCCACGACACTATCCTACGAGCAGTACTTC. Encoded protein: CASSSTTLSYEQYF.